A selection of T cell receptor beta chains follows, all from one sample in a study of Ad26.COV2.S vaccination and SARS-CoV-2 variants. Measured with immunoSEQ multiplex PCR; TCRdb has only the in-frame clones, and not every one. The data hold 380,000 or so clones, with around four fifths observed a single time. Sequenced material: peripheral blood, taken in a trial of Ad26.COV2.S vaccine versus placebo. These receptors came from a person between 18 and 60 years old who received the Ad26.COV2.S COVID-19 vaccine or a placebo. The CDR3 runs from the conserved cysteine through the conserved F or W.

j_call: TRBJ1-2
cdr3_length: 14
v_call: TRBV24-1
cdr3_aa: CATSAARAPYGYTF

j_call: TRBJ1-2
cdr3_length: 16
v_call: TRBV4-2
cdr3_aa: CASSQGDRPSLYGYTF

j_call: TRBJ2-7
cdr3_length: 14
v_call: TRBV11-2
cdr3_aa: CASVLGLASYEQYF

j_call: TRBJ1-1
cdr3_length: 15
v_call: TRBV29-1
cdr3_aa: CSVGGGWGMNTEAFF

j_call: TRBJ1-2
cdr3_length: 13
v_call: TRBV7-9
cdr3_aa: CASSLRDDSIYTF

j_call: TRBJ2-7
cdr3_length: 15
v_call: TRBV27
cdr3_aa: CASSLSGQTYYEQYF

j_call: TRBJ2-3
cdr3_length: 12
v_call: TRBV15
cdr3_aa: CATSGDLRTQYF

j_call: TRBJ2-3
cdr3_length: 11
v_call: TRBV7-2
cdr3_aa: CASSLSGTQYF

j_call: TRBJ2-1
cdr3_length: 16
v_call: TRBV5-1
cdr3_aa: CASSLPTSGVYNEQFF

j_call: TRBJ1-3
cdr3_length: 12
v_call: TRBV5-1
cdr3_aa: CASSLERGTIYF

j_call: TRBJ1-2
cdr3_length: 15
v_call: TRBV4-3
cdr3_aa: CASSQGPRGVGSYTF

j_call: TRBJ2-7
cdr3_length: 14
v_call: TRBV6-5
cdr3_aa: CASSYGGAGYEQYF

j_call: TRBJ2-7
cdr3_length: 14
v_call: TRBV5-6
cdr3_aa: CASGAYLETYEQYF

j_call: TRBJ2-7
cdr3_length: 14
v_call: TRBV5-6
cdr3_aa: CASSLYERAYEQYF

j_call: TRBJ2-1
cdr3_length: 16
v_call: TRBV19
cdr3_aa: CASSIEGISSYNEQFF

j_call: TRBJ2-5
cdr3_length: 16
v_call: TRBV5-1
cdr3_aa: CASSTILAGGEETQYF

j_call: TRBJ1-1
cdr3_length: 15
v_call: TRBV4-1
cdr3_aa: CASSQGAGGLSEAFF

j_call: TRBJ2-7
cdr3_length: 13
v_call: TRBV7-9
cdr3_aa: CASSPTASYEQYF

j_call: TRBJ2-2
cdr3_length: 14
v_call: TRBV7-2
cdr3_aa: CASSIVAGAGELFF

j_call: TRBJ2-5
cdr3_length: 15
v_call: TRBV2
cdr3_aa: CASSPSGGPQETQYF

j_call: TRBJ2-2
cdr3_length: 15
v_call: TRBV6-5
cdr3_aa: CASSYPQLSSGELFF

j_call: TRBJ2-7
cdr3_length: 11
v_call: TRBV19
cdr3_aa: CASRDGPQQYF

j_call: TRBJ1-1
cdr3_length: 14
v_call: TRBV25-1
cdr3_aa: CASSRTGANTEAFF

j_call: TRBJ2-5
cdr3_length: 14
v_call: TRBV5-1
cdr3_aa: CASTTSGSGETQYF

j_call: TRBJ2-1
cdr3_length: 12
v_call: TRBV18
cdr3_aa: CASSPEYNEQFF

j_call: TRBJ2-1
cdr3_length: 13
v_call: TRBV4-1
cdr3_aa: CASSQDFDRLQFF

j_call: TRBJ1-3
cdr3_length: 14
v_call: TRBV13
cdr3_aa: CASGRKSSGNTIYF

j_call: TRBJ1-6
cdr3_length: 14
v_call: TRBV7-3
cdr3_aa: CASSLADRNSPLHF

j_call: TRBJ2-5
cdr3_length: 14
v_call: TRBV5-1
cdr3_aa: CASSFVGEGKTQYF

j_call: TRBJ2-1
cdr3_length: 15
v_call: TRBV7-2
cdr3_aa: CASRPAGAPYNEQFF

j_call: TRBJ2-5
cdr3_length: 13
v_call: TRBV10-1
cdr3_aa: CASSEDPQETQYF

j_call: TRBJ2-7
cdr3_length: 14
v_call: TRBV18
cdr3_aa: CASSPRGAHYEQYF

j_call: TRBJ2-5
cdr3_length: 11
v_call: TRBV5-5
cdr3_aa: CASSLQETQYF

j_call: TRBJ2-7
cdr3_length: 14
v_call: TRBV9
cdr3_aa: CASSSGTSSYEQYF

j_call: TRBJ2-5
cdr3_length: 15
v_call: TRBV5-1
cdr3_aa: CASSFDRLATETQYF

j_call: TRBJ2-5
cdr3_length: 14
v_call: TRBV11-3
cdr3_aa: CASSLGQGEETQYF

j_call: TRBJ1-1
cdr3_length: 12
v_call: TRBV12-3/TRBV12-4
cdr3_aa: CASKAPYTEAFF

j_call: TRBJ1-1
cdr3_length: 15
v_call: TRBV10-1
cdr3_aa: CASSESRGAGTEAFF

j_call: TRBJ2-1
cdr3_length: 14
v_call: TRBV11-3
cdr3_aa: CASSSSGGYNEQFF

j_call: TRBJ1-5
cdr3_length: 17
v_call: TRBV15
cdr3_aa: CATSKQLRGLGNQPQHF

j_call: TRBJ2-7
cdr3_length: 15
v_call: TRBV27
cdr3_aa: CASSFIGSKGYEQYF

j_call: TRBJ2-2
cdr3_length: 17
v_call: TRBV14
cdr3_aa: CASSRGRMGHRTGELFF

j_call: TRBJ1-2
cdr3_length: 17
v_call: TRBV18
cdr3_aa: CASSSGPRRGTNYGYTF

j_call: TRBJ2-7
cdr3_length: 12
v_call: TRBV7-8
cdr3_aa: CASSLEAYEQYF

j_call: TRBJ2-2
cdr3_length: 13
v_call: TRBV6-1
cdr3_aa: CASRGSNTGELFF

j_call: TRBJ2-5
cdr3_length: 12
v_call: TRBV2
cdr3_aa: CASSEVEETQYF

j_call: TRBJ2-2
cdr3_length: 16
v_call: TRBV27
cdr3_aa: CASSYSQGATAGELFF

j_call: TRBJ1-2
cdr3_length: 14
v_call: TRBV11-2
cdr3_aa: CASSPRTHPYGYTF

j_call: TRBJ1-1
cdr3_length: 14
v_call: TRBV20-1
cdr3_aa: CSASETGINTEAFF

j_call: TRBJ1-1
cdr3_length: 13
v_call: TRBV29-1
cdr3_aa: CSALRGAATEAFF

j_call: TRBJ1-1
cdr3_length: 13
v_call: TRBV2
cdr3_aa: CASSEQGNTEAFF

j_call: TRBJ2-2
cdr3_length: 13
v_call: TRBV12-3/TRBV12-4
cdr3_aa: CASRQINTGELFF

j_call: TRBJ1-6
cdr3_length: 13
v_call: TRBV7-9
cdr3_aa: CASSLGRGTPLHF

j_call: TRBJ2-7
cdr3_length: 15
v_call: TRBV6-2/TRBV6-3
cdr3_aa: CASRPQTRTFYEQYF

j_call: TRBJ2-7
cdr3_length: 13
v_call: TRBV7-6
cdr3_aa: CASSLDPRNEQYF